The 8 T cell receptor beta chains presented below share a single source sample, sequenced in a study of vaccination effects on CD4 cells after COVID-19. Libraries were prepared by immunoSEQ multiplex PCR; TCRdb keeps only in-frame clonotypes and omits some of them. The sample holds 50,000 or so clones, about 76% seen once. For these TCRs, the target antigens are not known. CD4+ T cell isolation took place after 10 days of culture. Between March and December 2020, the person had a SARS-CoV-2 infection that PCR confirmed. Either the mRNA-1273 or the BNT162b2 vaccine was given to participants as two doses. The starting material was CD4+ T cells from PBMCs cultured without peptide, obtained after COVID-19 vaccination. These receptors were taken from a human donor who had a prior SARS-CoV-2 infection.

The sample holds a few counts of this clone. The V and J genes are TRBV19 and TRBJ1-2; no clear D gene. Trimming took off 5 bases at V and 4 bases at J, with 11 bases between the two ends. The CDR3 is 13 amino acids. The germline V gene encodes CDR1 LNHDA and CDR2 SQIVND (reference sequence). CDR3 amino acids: CASSPRTSYGYTF. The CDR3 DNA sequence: TGTGCCAGTAGTCCCCGCACTTCCTATGGCTACACCTTC.

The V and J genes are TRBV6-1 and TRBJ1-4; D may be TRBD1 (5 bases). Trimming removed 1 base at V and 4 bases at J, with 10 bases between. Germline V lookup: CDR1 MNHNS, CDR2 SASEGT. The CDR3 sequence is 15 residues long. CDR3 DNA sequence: TGTGCCAGCAGTGAAGTGGGGGGAATTAATGAAAAACTGTTTTTT. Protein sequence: CASSEVGGINEKLFF.

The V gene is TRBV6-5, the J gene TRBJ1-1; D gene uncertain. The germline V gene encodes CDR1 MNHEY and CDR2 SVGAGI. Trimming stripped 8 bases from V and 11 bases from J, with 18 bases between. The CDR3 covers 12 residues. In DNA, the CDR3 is TGTGCCAGCCAAGAGCCCCCGCGGGCGGCTTTCTTT. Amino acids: CASQEPPRAAFF.

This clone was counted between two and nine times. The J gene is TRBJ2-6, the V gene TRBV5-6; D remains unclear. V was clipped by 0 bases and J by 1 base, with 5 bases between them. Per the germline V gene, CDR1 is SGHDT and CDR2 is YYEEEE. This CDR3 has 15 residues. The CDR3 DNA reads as TGTGCCAGCAGCTTGGGGAGATCTGGGGCCAACGTCCTGACTTTC. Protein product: CASSLGRSGANVLTF.

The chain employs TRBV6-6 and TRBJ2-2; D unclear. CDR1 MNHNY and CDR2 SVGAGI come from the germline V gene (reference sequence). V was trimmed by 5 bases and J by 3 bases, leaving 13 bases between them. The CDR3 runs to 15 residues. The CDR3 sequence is CASSPHDRYTGELFF. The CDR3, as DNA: TGTGCCAGCAGTCCCCACGATCGTTACACCGGGGAGCTGTTTTTT.

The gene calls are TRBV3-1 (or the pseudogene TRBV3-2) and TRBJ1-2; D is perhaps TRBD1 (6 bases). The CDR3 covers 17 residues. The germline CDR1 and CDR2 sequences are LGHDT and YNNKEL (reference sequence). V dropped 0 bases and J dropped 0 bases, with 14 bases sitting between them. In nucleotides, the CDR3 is TGTGCCAGCAGCCAAGATGACCGACAGGCAGCTAACTATGGCTACACCTTC. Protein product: CASSQDDRQAANYGYTF.

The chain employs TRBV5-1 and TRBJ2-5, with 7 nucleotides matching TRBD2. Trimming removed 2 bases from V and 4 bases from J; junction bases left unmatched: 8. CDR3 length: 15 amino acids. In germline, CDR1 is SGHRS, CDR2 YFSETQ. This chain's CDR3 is CASSFVAGSAETQYF. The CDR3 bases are TGCGCCAGCAGCTTCGTAGCGGGCTCAGCAGAGACCCAGTACTTC.

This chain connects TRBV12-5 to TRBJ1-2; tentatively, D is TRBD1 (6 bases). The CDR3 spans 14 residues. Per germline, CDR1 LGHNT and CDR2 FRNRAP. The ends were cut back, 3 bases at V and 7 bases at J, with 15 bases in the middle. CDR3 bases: TGTGCTAGTGGTTTTTTTGGCAGGGGTCGTGGCTACACCTTC. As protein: CASGFFGRGRGYTF.